Shown below are 9 T cell receptor beta chains from a single sample sequenced in a study of blood T cell repertoires in COVID-19. TCRdb's table, derived via immunoSEQ multiplex PCR, lists solely in-frame clones and lacks some. The sample includes 250,000 to 400,000 clones, around 89% of them seen just once. The sample was peripheral blood. Receptors originate from a woman aged 25 to 45 with COVID-19, enrolled during active disease.

The gene calls are TRBV9 and TRBJ1-2, with TRBD1 matching over 9 bases. The germline V gene has CDR1 SGDLS and CDR2 YYNGEE. The junction had 5 bases not matched to a gene; V was cut back by 2 bases and J by 3 bases. The CDR3 length is 15 residues. The CDR3 sequence is CASSVGDRAYYGYTF. The DNA for the CDR3 is TGTGCCAGCAGCGTTGGGGACAGGGCTTACTATGGCTACACCTTC.

This rearrangement joins TRBV15 to TRBJ1-5, with D tentatively TRBD1 (6 bases). The CDR3 consists of 16 residues. V gave up 3 bases and J gave up 0 bases, with 12 bases separating them. CDR1 and CDR2 from the germline V gene are LNHNV and YYDKDF (reference sequence). Here the CDR3 DNA reads TGTGCCACCAGCAGGGGACACCAAAATAGCAATCAGCCCCAGCATTTT. Its translation is CATSRGHQNSNQPQHF.

The rearrangement links TRBV2 to TRBJ2-1, with D tentatively TRBD1 (6 bases). The germline V gene has CDR1 SNHLY and CDR2 FYNNEI. Trimming removed 7 bases from V and 0 bases from J, with 13 bases in between. The CDR3 length is 15 residues. The CDR3 nucleotides read TGTGCCAGCATCCGGACAGTGAGCTCCTACAATGAGCAGTTCTTC. Its translation is CASIRTVSSYNEQFF.

The chain recombines TRBV14 with TRBJ2-7, with TRBD1 as a possible D gene (6 bases). The CDR3 spans 13 residues. Germline-derived CDR1 and CDR2 are SGHDN and FVKESK. Trimming stripped 5 bases from V and 6 bases from J, with 14 bases between. CDR3: CASSVQGLSEQYV. The CDR3 nucleotides read TGTGCCAGCAGCGTACAGGGATTGAGCGAGCAGTACGTC.

The chain carries TRBV30 and TRBJ1-2; D is ambiguous. The V end lost 3 bases, the J end lost 8 bases, and 16 bases lay between the germline ends. The CDR3 consists of 13 residues. The germline gives CDR1 GTSNPN, CDR2 SVGIG (reference sequence). The CDR3 protein is CAWRIVEGCGYTF. The CDR3 nucleotides read TGTGCCTGGAGAATTGTTGAGGGTTGCGGCTACACCTTC.

The chain recombines TRBV13 with TRBJ2-5; TRBD1 aligns across 7 bases. This CDR3 contains 14 residues. J was trimmed by 2 bases and V by 5 bases; bases with no gene match: 5. The germline gives CDR1 PRHDT, CDR2 FYEKMQ (reference sequence). CDR3 region: CASSIHRGQETQYF. The CDR3 nucleotides are TGTGCCAGCAGCATACACAGGGGACAAGAGACCCAGTACTTC.

This chain uses TRBV6-6 with TRBJ2-3, with 10 bases identical to TRBD1. There are 15 residues in the CDR3. In germline, CDR1 is MNHNY, CDR2 SVGAGI (reference sequence). The V segment lost 5 bases and the J segment 5 bases; nucleotides outside the gene matches: 7. This CDR3 is CASSTDRGHLDTQYF. CDR3 coding DNA: TGTGCCAGCAGTACCGACAGGGGGCATTTAGATACGCAGTATTTT.

The V call is TRBV11-1, the J call TRBJ2-1; 11 bases are a match to TRBD1. The V segment lost 5 bases and the J segment 7 bases; nucleotides outside the gene matches: 7. Germline CDR1 reads SGHAT; CDR2 reads FQDESV (reference sequence). This CDR3 region has 15 residues. The CDR3 region has the DNA TGTGCCAGCAGCAGGACAGGGGGCTTTGAAAATGAGCAGTTCTTC. This codes for CASSRTGGFENEQFF.

The chain has TRBV18 and TRBJ2-5, with D unresolved. Germline V lookup: CDR1 KGHSH, CDR2 LQKENI. The CDR3 sequence is 14 residues long. Trimming took off 1 base at V and 4 bases at J, with 10 bases between the two ends. For the CDR3, the DNA is TGTGCCAGCTCACCACAATTTGAGAGAGAGACCCAGTACTTC. It translates to CASSPQFERETQYF. The variable domain in full, with the rest retrieved from reference TRBV18 and TRBJ2-5, is NAGVMQNPRHLVRRRGQEARLRCSPMKGHSHVYWYRQLPEEGLKFMVYLQKENIIDESGMPKERFSAEFPKEGPSILRIQQVVRGDSAAYFCASSPQFERETQYFGPGTRLLVL.